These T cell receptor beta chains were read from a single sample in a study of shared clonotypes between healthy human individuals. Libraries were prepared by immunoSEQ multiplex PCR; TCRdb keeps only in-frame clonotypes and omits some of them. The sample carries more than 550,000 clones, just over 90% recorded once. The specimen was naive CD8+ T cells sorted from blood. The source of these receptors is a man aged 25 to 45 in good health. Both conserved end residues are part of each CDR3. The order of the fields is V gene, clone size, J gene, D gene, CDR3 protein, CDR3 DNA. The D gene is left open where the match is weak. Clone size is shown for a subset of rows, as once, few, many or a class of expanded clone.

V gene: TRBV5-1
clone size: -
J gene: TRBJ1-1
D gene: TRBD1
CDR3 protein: CASSLTGGTEAFF
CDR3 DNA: TGCGCCAGCAGCTTGACAGGGGGGACTGAAGCTTTCTTT

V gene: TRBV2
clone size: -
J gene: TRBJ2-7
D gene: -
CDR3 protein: CASKLFGSTYEQYF
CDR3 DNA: TGTGCCAGCAAACTTTTCGGCAGTACCTACGAGCAGTACTTC

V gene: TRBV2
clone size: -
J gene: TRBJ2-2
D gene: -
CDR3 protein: CASKPARAGELFF
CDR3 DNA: TGTGCCAGCAAACCCGCTCGGGCCGGGGAGCTGTTTTTT

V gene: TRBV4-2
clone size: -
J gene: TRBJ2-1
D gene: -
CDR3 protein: CASSRQSGASYNEQFF
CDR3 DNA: TGTGCCAGCAGCCGCCAATCGGGAGCCTCCTACAATGAGCAGTTCTTC

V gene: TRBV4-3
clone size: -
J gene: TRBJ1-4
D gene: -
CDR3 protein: CASSLGEKLFF
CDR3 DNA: TGCGCCAGCAGCCTCGGGGAAAAACTGTTTTTT

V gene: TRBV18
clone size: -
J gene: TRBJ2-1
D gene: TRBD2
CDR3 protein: CASSPPGTGGSNDEQFF
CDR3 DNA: TGTGCCAGCTCACCACCGGGTACGGGCGGGAGTAACGATGAGCAGTTCTTC

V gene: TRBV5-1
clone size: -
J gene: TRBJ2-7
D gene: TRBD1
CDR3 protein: CASSLGDRGTYEQYF
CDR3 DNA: TGCGCCAGCAGCTTAGGGGACAGGGGAACCTACGAGCAGTACTTC

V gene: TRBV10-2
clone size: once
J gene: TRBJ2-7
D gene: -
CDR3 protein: CASLPSGSSYEQYF
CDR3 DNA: TGCGCCAGCCTCCCCTCAGGGAGCTCCTACGAGCAGTACTTC

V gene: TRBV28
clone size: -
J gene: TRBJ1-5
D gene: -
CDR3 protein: CASSHGRLSNQPQHF
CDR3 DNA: TGTGCCAGCAGCCACGGACGCCTTAGCAATCAGCCCCAGCATTTT

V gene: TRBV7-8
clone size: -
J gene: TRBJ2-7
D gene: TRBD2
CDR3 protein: CASSLGLAGDEQYF
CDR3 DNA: TGTGCCAGCAGCTTAGGGCTAGCGGGAGACGAGCAGTACTTC

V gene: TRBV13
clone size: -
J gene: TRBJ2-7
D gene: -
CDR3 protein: CASSLSGFSYEQYF
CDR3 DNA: TGTGCCAGCAGCTTAAGTGGGTTCTCCTACGAGCAGTACTTC

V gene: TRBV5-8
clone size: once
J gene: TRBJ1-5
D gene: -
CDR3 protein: CASPGANGGNQPQHF
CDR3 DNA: TGTGCCAGTCCAGGCGCGAATGGTGGCAATCAGCCCCAGCATTTT

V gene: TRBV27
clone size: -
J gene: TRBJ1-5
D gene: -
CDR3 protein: CASSALDSNQPQHF
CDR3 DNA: TGTGCCAGCAGTGCCCTTGATAGCAATCAGCCCCAGCATTTT

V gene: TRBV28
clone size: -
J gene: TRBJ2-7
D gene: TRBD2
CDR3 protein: CASSSGLAGAMNYEQYF
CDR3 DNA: TGTGCCAGCAGTTCCGGACTAGCGGGAGCTATGAACTACGAGCAGTACTTC

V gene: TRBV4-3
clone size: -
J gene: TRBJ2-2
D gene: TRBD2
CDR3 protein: CASSQGLAGELDTGELFF
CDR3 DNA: TGCGCCAGCAGCCAAGGACTAGCGGGAGAACTCGACACCGGGGAGCTGTTTTTT

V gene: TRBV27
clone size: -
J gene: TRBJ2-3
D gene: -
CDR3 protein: CASSSLGTDTQYF
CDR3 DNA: TGTGCCAGCAGTTCCTTGGGCACAGATACGCAGTATTTT

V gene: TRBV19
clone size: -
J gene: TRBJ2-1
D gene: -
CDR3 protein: CASSIVAAGSEQFF
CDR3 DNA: TGTGCCAGTAGTATAGTCGCCGCGGGGAGCGAGCAGTTCTTC

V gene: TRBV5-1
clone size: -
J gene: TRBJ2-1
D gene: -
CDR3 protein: CASSFTSYREQFF
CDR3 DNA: TGCGCCAGCAGCTTTACTAGCTATCGGGAGCAGTTCTTC

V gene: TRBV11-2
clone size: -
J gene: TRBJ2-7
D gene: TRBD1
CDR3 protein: CASSLAAGGDRVFEQYF
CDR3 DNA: TGTGCCAGCAGCTTAGCGGCGGGCGGTGACAGGGTTTTCGAGCAGTACTTC

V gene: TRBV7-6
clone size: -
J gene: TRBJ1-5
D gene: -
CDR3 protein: CASSLAPRGDQPQHF
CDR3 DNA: TGTGCCAGCAGCTTAGCGCCGAGGGGTGATCAGCCCCAGCATTTT

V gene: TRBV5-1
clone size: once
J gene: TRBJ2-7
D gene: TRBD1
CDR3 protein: CASSLGDSSYEQYF
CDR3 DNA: TGCGCCAGCAGCTTGGGGGACAGCTCCTACGAGCAGTACTTC

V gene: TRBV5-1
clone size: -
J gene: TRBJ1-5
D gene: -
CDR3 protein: CASSLGGDFSNQPQHF
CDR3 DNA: TGCGCCAGCAGCCTCGGGGGGGACTTTAGCAATCAGCCCCAGCATTTT

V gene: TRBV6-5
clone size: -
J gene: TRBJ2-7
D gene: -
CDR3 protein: CASSSQTVDREQYF
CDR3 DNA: TGTGCCAGCAGTTCCCAGACAGTAGACAGGGAGCAGTACTTC

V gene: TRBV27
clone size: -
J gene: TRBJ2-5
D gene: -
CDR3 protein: CASSLSIYQETQYF
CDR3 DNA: TGTGCCAGCAGTTTATCGATATACCAAGAGACCCAGTACTTC

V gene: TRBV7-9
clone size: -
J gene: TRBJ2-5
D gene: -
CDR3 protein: CASNEGGIRETQYF
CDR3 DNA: TGTGCCAGCAACGAGGGCGGGATCCGGGAGACCCAGTACTTC

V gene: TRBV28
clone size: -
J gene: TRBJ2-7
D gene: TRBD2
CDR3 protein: CASSSVGRGDEQYF
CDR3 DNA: TGTGCCAGCAGCTCCGTAGGACGGGGGGACGAGCAGTACTTC

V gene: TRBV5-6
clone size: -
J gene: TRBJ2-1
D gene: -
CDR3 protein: CASGPATSYNEQFF
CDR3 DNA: TGTGCCAGCGGTCCGGCCACGTCCTACAATGAGCAGTTCTTC

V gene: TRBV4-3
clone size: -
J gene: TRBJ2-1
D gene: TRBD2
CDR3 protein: CASSHYSGREQFF
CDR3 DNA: TGCGCCAGCAGCCACTATAGCGGGAGGGAGCAGTTCTTC

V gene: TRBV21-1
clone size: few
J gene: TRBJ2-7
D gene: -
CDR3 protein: CASSRGSPTYEQYF
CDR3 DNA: TGTGCCAGCAGCCGAGGGTCCCCAACCTACGAGCAGTACTTC

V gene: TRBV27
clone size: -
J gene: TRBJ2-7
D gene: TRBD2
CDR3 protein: CASSLSIAGEQYF
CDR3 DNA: TGTGCCAGCAGTTTATCGATAGCGGGAGAGCAGTACTTC

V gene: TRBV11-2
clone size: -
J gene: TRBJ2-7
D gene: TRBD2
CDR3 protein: CASSLGTSGRASDEQYF
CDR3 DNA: TGTGCCAGCAGCCTCGGGACTAGCGGGAGGGCCTCCGACGAGCAGTACTTC

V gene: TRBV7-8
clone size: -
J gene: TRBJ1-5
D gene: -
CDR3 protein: CASSLGPPEGNQPQHF
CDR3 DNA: TGTGCCAGCAGCTTAGGACCCCCCGAGGGCAATCAGCCCCAGCATTTT

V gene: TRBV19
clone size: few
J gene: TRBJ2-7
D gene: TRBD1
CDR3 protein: CASSMGRQGFGEQYF
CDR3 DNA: TGTGCCAGTAGTATGGGTAGACAGGGTTTCGGCGAGCAGTACTTC

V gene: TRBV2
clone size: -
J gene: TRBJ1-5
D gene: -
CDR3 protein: CASKQVEEPQHF
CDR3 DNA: TGTGCCAGCAAGCAGGTGGAGGAGCCCCAGCATTTT